This T cell receptor beta chain emerged from a study of STAT5B mutations in CD4+ large granular lymphocyte leukemia. Comments on this clone: The target antigen is unknown.

Profiled with immunoSEQ multiplex PCR; TCRdb holds only in-frame clones, not every one. The sample comprises tens of thousands of clones, about 70% of which are singletons, and 1.5% to 2% rests with the top ten. Germline lookup yields CDR1 SGHTA and CDR2 FQGNSA. V lost 1 base to trimming and J lost 7 bases; unmatched junction nucleotides: 2. The CDR3 runs 15 residues. Healthy controls were blood donor buffy coats. General study results and limits: Compared with healthy controls (2/35), patient top clones favored TRBV06 (8/27).

Sequencing was done on a sample of CD4+ T cells from blood buffy coats. This clonotype originated in a human donor in good health. The chain joins TRBV7-2 to TRBJ1-4; 11 bases fit TRBD1. CDR3 nucleotides: TGTGCCAGCAGCTTAGGGGGGACAGGGGGTGAAAAACTGTTTTTT. Its protein is CASSLGGTGGEKLFF.